One sample yielded the 2 T cell receptor beta chains listed below, sequenced in a study of blood T cell repertoires in COVID-19. Method: immunoSEQ multiplex PCR; TCRdb's copy keeps in-frame clones and lacks some. The data show over 250,000 clones, approximately 84% seen once. The sequencing input was peripheral blood. The receptors were sampled from a human donor with COVID-19, enrolled during active disease. The donor label of this sample is uncertain.

This clone has only one observation. The rearrangement joins TRBV10-3 to TRBJ1-5; perhaps TRBD1 as D (6 bases). Germline loops: CDR1 ENHRY, CDR2 SYGVKD. The CDR3 covers 13 residues. Trimming took 6 bases from V and 4 from J, leaving 10 bases between them. CDR3 DNA: TGTGCCATCAGGGACAGTGAGAATCAGCCCCAGCATTTT. It is translated as CAIRDSENQPQHF.

V usage is TRBV6-2 or TRBV6-3 and J usage is TRBJ2-1; 11 nucleotides agree with TRBD2. The CDR3 runs 15 residues. Germline V gives CDR1 MNHEY, CDR2 SVGEGT. V shed 2 bases, J shed 9 bases, and the junction held 6 bases outside the gene matches. This CDR3 reads CASSYGSGRVAEQFF. Written as DNA, the CDR3 is TGTGCCAGCAGTTACGGTAGCGGGAGGGTGGCTGAGCAGTTCTTC.